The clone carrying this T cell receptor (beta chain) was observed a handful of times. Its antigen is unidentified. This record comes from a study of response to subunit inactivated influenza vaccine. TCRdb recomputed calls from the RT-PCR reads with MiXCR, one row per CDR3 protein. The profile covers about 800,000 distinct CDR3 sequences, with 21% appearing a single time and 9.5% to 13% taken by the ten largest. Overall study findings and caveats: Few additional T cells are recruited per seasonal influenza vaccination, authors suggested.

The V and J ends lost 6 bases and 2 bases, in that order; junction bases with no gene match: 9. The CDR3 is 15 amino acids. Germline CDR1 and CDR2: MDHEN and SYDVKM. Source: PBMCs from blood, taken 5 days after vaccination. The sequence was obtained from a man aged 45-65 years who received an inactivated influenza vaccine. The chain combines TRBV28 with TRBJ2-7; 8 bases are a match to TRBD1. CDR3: CASSLEAQGAYEQYF. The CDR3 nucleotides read TGTGCCAGCAGCCTAGAGGCACAGGGGGCCTACGAGCAGTACTTC. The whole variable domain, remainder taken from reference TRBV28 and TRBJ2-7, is DVKVTQSSRYLVKRTGEKVFLECVQDMDHENMFWYRQDPGLGLRLIYFSYDVKMKEKGDIPEGYSVSREKKERFSLILESASTNQTSMYLCASSLEAQGAYEQYFGPGTRLTVT.